This entry is about one T cell receptor beta chain. Its binding antigen is unknown. No base qualities exist here, and no much larger clone lies one base off it. Library preparation was by the immunoSEQ multiplex PCR assay. For the multiplex PCR, a mixture combining 60 forward primers for TCR Vbeta segments and 13 reverse primers for TCR Jbeta segments was used. Amplification of the CDR3 region of rearranged TCR beta genes was performed with a multiplex PCR assay on genomic DNA. On the Illumina HiSeq System, the amplified TCR beta libraries were sequenced as 87-base-pair reads. The authors' pipeline ran thus. A later analysis counted about 80 million unique TCR beta chains across the 650 to 700 repertoires, and some 11 million of these chains were shared by at least two donors. A nearest-neighbor algorithm error-corrected the raw reads and collapsed the reads into unique sequences, merging closely related sequences to remove PCR and sequencing errors. Alignment of CDR3 sequences to IMGT reference sequences was used to assign V, D and J gene segments. Each retained sequence needed at least a six-nucleotide match to both a V gene segment and a J gene segment. A rearrangement was called productive if the CDR3 had no stop codons and remained in frame with V and J, and every other rearrangement was called non-productive. CDR3 was defined by IMGT convention, running from the second conserved V-encoded cysteine to the conserved J-encoded phenylalanine. In an earlier analysis of around 600 of the donors, sequences lacking an unambiguous match to a single V gene segment were excluded. In an earlier analysis of several hundred of the donors, V segments were called functional above 56.7% productive rearrangements and were called segregating when the between-donor standard deviation exceeded 5%. A statistical classification framework was developed to diagnose cytomegalovirus status using the catalog of TCR beta chain sequences. V and J gene assignment, in a later analysis, came from comparing TCR nucleotide sequences with IMGT/GENE-DB human TR gene sequences. A later analysis assigned CDR3 sequences and most-parsimonious VDJ recombination scenarios with the TCRdist pipeline. In a later analysis, each TCR beta chain was defined by its CDR3 amino acid sequence together with its V-gene family, and reads without a unique V-gene family were excluded. To address suspected cross-contamination and a sequencing artifact, a later analysis removed approximately 590 highly shared, low-generation-probability nucleotide sequences. A later analysis calculated a clonal expansion index for each public chain from normalized within-repertoire ranks of inferred template counts. Generation probabilities in a later analysis came from a VDJ recombination model fitted to out-of-frame rearrangements, and those results were checked against IGoR. In a later analysis, hypergeometric tests were used to score TCR-TCR, TCR-HLA and TCR-CMV co-occurrence, with a repertoire-size bias correction applied to TCR pairs. False discovery rates were estimated in a later analysis by permuting HLA or CMV assignments 20 times. In a later analysis, co-occurring TCRs were grouped using DBSCAN, and TCRdist sequence similarity was added for clustering within HLA-allele-positive subsets. Repertoires with fewer than 30,000 or more than 120,000 public chains were left out of co-occurrence clustering, as were about 5 repertoires with anomalous nucleotide sharing. The source is immuneACCESS, and TCRdb retained only in-frame sequences with V and J called. Part of the clones is not carried over; for the studies checked, unresolved V genes explain less than half of this, and the remainder is unexplained. V and J calls plus clone size are reproduced from that table; the DNA served to infer D and trimming. This sample holds 150,000 to 200,000 clones; approximately 80% were observed only once. The ten top clones hold about 1.5% of the sample.

The data derive from a study of cytomegalovirus exposure and HLA in healthy donors (dated by TCRdb to about 2017). With regard to the full study: In an earlier analysis of roughly 590 of the donors, around 290 Gb of sequence data and some 100 million unique TCR beta sequences from about 179 million T cells were reported. Around 320 gigabases of sequencing data and 70 million to 100 million unique TCR sequences were included in an early release covering about 600 HLA-typed donors. Of the roughly 410 genotyped donors, 65% to 90% were placed in the genetic ancestry cluster associated with self-reported Caucasian donors. The aim of the study was to test whether cataloging public T cell receptors could identify signatures of past pathogen exposure. Using immunosequencing, the study profiled T cell repertoires from about 650 subjects and related those repertoires to cytomegalovirus serostatus. Besides the first cohort of 500 to 700 subjects, a separate validation cohort made up of some 110 different subjects was used. To predict cytomegalovirus infection status, the study combined high-throughput TCR immunosequencing, statistical association of individual TCRs with disease status, and machine learning. In a later analysis, previously published TCR beta repertoires from 600 to 850 donors were re-analyzed and high-resolution HLA genotyping was added so that TCR occurrence patterns could be studied. In the later analysis, no new phenotypic data were used to find candidate immune exposures; instead, reliance was placed on TCR beta sequences and their occurrence across donors. In an earlier analysis of 500 to 650 of the donors, high-throughput TCR beta sequencing was used to judge whether each TCR beta V gene segment behaved as functional or pseudogenic. Donor age, sex, ethnicity and CMV serostatus were collected together with the repertoire data. Genome-wide SNP genotypes for about 65% of the roughly 670 donors were used in a later genetic analysis, which treated that subset as a discovery cohort. Every discovery cohort repertoire had been produced on one sequencing platform. Both class I and class II loci were covered by HLA typing, at four-digit resolution. Typing coverage differed by locus: A, B, C, DRB1 and DQB1 were typed in about 629-630 donors, DQA1 in approximately 520, DPA1 in some 600, and DPB1 in 472. Several DR-DQ haplotypes were handled as single units for association and clustering because linkage in the cohort was strong. Among around 400 genotyped donors of the cohort, an average of around 250,000 unique TCR beta nucleotide sequences was sequenced per donor, of which 15% to 20% were non-productive.

Overall results and qualifications from the work: The cohort was sequenced for TCR beta chains only, and without alpha or paired-chain data the features that could be detected were limited. In vitro tests confirmed that three of the cytomegalovirus-associated TCR beta chains recognize cytomegalovirus antigens. Some IMGT-functional V segments, including TRBV6-2 and TRBV6-3, could not be told apart with the 87-base-pair reads, so those segments were excluded. According to a later analysis, most CMV-associated TCR beta chains appeared to be HLA-restricted, and the HLA associations seemed to be driven largely by CMV exposure. At a false discovery rate of 0.05, a later analysis linked 15,000 to 20,000 TCR beta sequences to specific HLA alleles. When HLA alleles, especially DR and DQ, strongly co-occurred, TCR associations were difficult to assign to individual alleles. In a later analysis, several top co-occurrence clusters were reported to appear linked to parvovirus B19, influenza, CMV and Epstein-Barr virus. Because counts were too low, more than 15 rarely observed V segments, including chromosome 9 orphons, were excluded from the earlier analysis of fewer than 650 of the donors. According to a later analysis, TCR association rates differed among HLA loci, with DRB1 alleles showing the most associated TCRs and HLA-C alleles showing the fewest. Roughly uniform sequencing depth across donors was assumed in presence/absence analyses, although this assumption may not hold. A later analysis found that HLA-associated TCR beta chains were more clonally expanded and had lower generation probabilities than equally common non-associated chains. The study gave a list of some 150 TCR beta chains associated with cytomegalovirus. It was suggested by the authors that the approach could potentially be generalized to other disease states and immunological phenotypes. Because some donors lacked HLA typing at each locus, the association tests relied only on the typed subset. In a later genetic analysis, a missense DCLRE1C variant was associated with V-gene and J-gene trimming of TCR beta chains, and the association was replicated in an independent cohort. A further reported finding was that TCR beta sequences accurately predicted the HLA-A and HLA-B alleles for most subjects in the first cohort. Compared with the roughly 600-donor mean, donors in an Asian-associated ancestry cluster had fewer N-insertions in productive TCRs, according to a later genetic analysis. Cytomegalovirus status was reported to be diagnosed by the classifier with high specificity and sensitivity in both the original and validation cohorts. Linkage disequilibrium might explain the correlated functional status among segregating V segments, but an unknown experimental factor could not be ruled out. Broadly in line with IMGT annotations, most TCR beta V segments showed up in productive rearrangements about 87% or about 30% of the time in an earlier analysis of about 500 of the donors. While some public TCRs were present in many individuals, most TCR sequences turned up only very rarely across donors. Immune exposure information for the cohort was limited to CMV serostatus. A cluster of highly shared sequence variants was judged likely to represent a technical artifact of the sequencing pipeline.

The cohort consisted of 666 healthy bone marrow donors. At the time of sampling, every cohort member was nominally healthy, though immune exposures that went unrecorded were likely present. The donor tested CMV seronegative, placing the donor among the roughly 340 seronegative members of the cohort. A peripheral blood sample was provided by each donor, and peripheral blood mononuclear cells were used for TCR beta sequencing. Genomic DNA extraction from the blood cell samples was performed with the Qiagen DNeasy Blood Extraction Kit. The CDR3 numbers 13 residues from cysteine through phenylalanine. Only CDR3 DNA remains: 39 bases, in frame from the first base. A distance of 10 bases separates the germline ends of V and J, which lose 3 bases and 5 bases respectively. From a lookup of the germline V gene, CDR1 and CDR2 are SGHAT and FQNNGV.

The specimen sequenced was PBMCs. The receptor was derived from a woman in her 30s in good health and CMV-seronegative. The sequence links TRBV11-2 to TRBJ2-5, with a tentative D gene TRBD2 over 5 matching bases. The DNA sequence reads TGTGCCAGCAGCTTTAATCGGGATGAGACCCAGTACTTC. Its protein is CASSFNRDETQYF.